These T cell receptor beta chains were read from a single sample in a study of T cells after somatic rescue of genetic block. Method: immunoSEQ multiplex PCR; TCRdb's copy keeps in-frame clones and lacks some. The sample yields 110,000 or so clones, 85% to 95% seen once. The sequenced sample was peripheral blood mononuclear cells (PBMCs). The receptors were sampled from a woman under 30. Each CDR3 is given with its conserved first and last residue. Fields, in order: clone size, D gene, V gene, J gene, CDR3 protein, CDR3 DNA. The D gene is left open where the match is weak. Some rows mark clone size as missing; the rest say once, few, many or name a class of expanded clone.

NA	NA	TRBV5-1	TRBJ1-2	CASSLVPGDYGYTF	TGCGCCAGCAGCTTGGTGCCGGGAGACTATGGCTACACCTTC
once	TRBD1	TRBV25-1	TRBJ1-1	CASGRTGRTEAFF	TGTGCCAGCGGCCGGACAGGGCGAACTGAAGCTTTCTTT
NA	NA	TRBV11-2	TRBJ2-3	CASSSIGADTQYF	TGTGCCAGCAGCTCCATTGGTGCAGATACGCAGTATTTT
NA	NA	TRBV7-2	TRBJ2-7	CASSLGPANWQYF	TGTGCCAGCAGCTTAGGGCCCGCGAACTGGCAGTACTTC
NA	NA	TRBV29-1	TRBJ2-7	CSVCKGTGYEQYF	TGCAGCGTCTGCAAAGGTACGGGGTACGAGCAGTACTTC
NA	NA	TRBV12-2	TRBJ2-4	CASRLALGLLAKNIQYF	TGTGCAAGTCGCTTAGCCCTGGGACTTTTAGCCAAAAACATTCAGTACTTC
NA	NA	TRBV7-3	TRBJ2-3	CASGTLGGLADTQYF	TGTGCCAGCGGCACTTTGGGGGGGCTTGCAGATACGCAGTATTTT
few	NA	TRBV9	TRBJ1-1	CASSVTMNTEAFF	TGTGCCAGCAGCGTGACAATGAACACTGAAGCTTTCTTT
NA	NA	TRBV19	TRBJ2-2	CASSRGWVTGELFF	TGTGCCAGTAGTCGGGGGTGGGTGACCGGGGAGCTGTTTTTT
NA	NA	TRBV6-4	TRBJ1-4	CASSCGVKVATNEKLFF	TGTGCCAGCAGTTGCGGGGTTAAAGTTGCAACTAATGAAAAACTGTTTTTT
NA	NA	TRBV5-6	TRBJ1-1	CASSLALWQVPMNTEAFF	TGTGCCAGCAGCTTGGCCCTGTGGCAGGTACCCATGAACACTGAAGCTTTCTTT
NA	NA	TRBV30	TRBJ2-2	CAWSLLQRAGELFF	TGTGCCTGGTCCTTACTACAGAGGGCCGGGGAGCTGTTTTTT
few	NA	TRBV2	TRBJ1-6	CASSEAQRGDSPLHF	TGTGCCAGCAGTGAAGCGCAGAGGGGAGATTCACCCCTCCACTTT
once	TRBD1	TRBV9	TRBJ2-4	CASSAGQGLAKNIQYF	TGTGCCAGCAGCGCAGGACAGGGATTGGCCAAAAACATTCAGTACTTC
NA	NA	TRBV6-1	TRBJ2-5	CASTGDWGETQYF	TGTGCCAGCACGGGGGACTGGGGAGAGACCCAGTACTTC
NA	NA	TRBV25-1	TRBJ2-7	CASARKGFGTVGEQYF	TGTGCCAGTGCCAGAAAAGGGTTTGGGACCGTCGGCGAGCAGTACTTC
NA	NA	TRBV20-1	TRBJ2-1	CSAPTTSEQFF	TGCAGTGCGCCTACCACCAGTGAGCAGTTCTTC
NA	NA	TRBV9	TRBJ2-2	CASSGSGTYHTGELFF	TGTGCCAGCAGCGGTTCCGGGACTTACCACACCGGGGAGCTGTTTTTT
NA	TRBD2	TRBV7-2	TRBJ2-5	CASSPPGLGGQETQYF	TGTGCCAGCAGCCCCCCAGGACTAGGCGGCCAAGAGACCCAGTACTTC
NA	TRBD2	TRBV6-1	TRBJ2-3	CASSEKRRLAGRTDTQYF	TGTGCCAGCAGTGAAAAGAGGAGACTAGCGGGGCGCACAGATACGCAGTATTTT
NA	NA	TRBV7-9	TRBJ1-2	CASSSGTNYGYTF	TGTGCCAGCAGCTCCGGGACAAACTATGGCTACACCTTC
NA	TRBD1	TRBV2	TRBJ2-7	CASSRQGAKSYEQYF	TGTGCCAGCAGTAGACAGGGAGCTAAGAGCTACGAGCAGTACTTC
NA	NA	TRBV12-2	TRBJ1-6	CASRLIQSSYNSPLHF	TGTGCAAGTCGCTTAATCCAGAGCTCCTATAATTCACCCCTCCACTTT
NA	NA	TRBV5-5	TRBJ2-2	CASSHPSRGVAGELFF	TGTGCCAGCAGCCACCCTTCCAGGGGGGTAGCCGGGGAGCTGTTTTTT
NA	NA	TRBV19	TRBJ2-5	CASSIRQPQETQYF	TGTGCCAGTAGTATCCGACAGCCCCAAGAGACCCAGTACTTC
once	NA	TRBV9	TRBJ2-7	CASSVAQFQDEQYF	TGTGCCAGCAGCGTAGCACAATTTCAGGACGAGCAGTACTTC
NA	TRBD1	TRBV2	TRBJ1-5	CASRGDRDQPQHF	TGTGCCAGCAGGGGGGACAGGGACCAGCCCCAGCATTTT
NA	NA	TRBV7-2	TRBJ2-3	CASSLANTDTQYF	TGTGCCAGCAGCTTAGCGAACACGGATACGCAGTATTTT
NA	NA	TRBV18	TRBJ1-1	CASSPLRQGEAFF	TGTGCCAGCTCACCGCTACGGCAGGGTGAAGCTTTCTTT
NA	TRBD1	TRBV6-5	TRBJ2-7	CASSYLATGIGEQYF	TGTGCCAGCAGTTATCTCGCGACAGGGATAGGCGAGCAGTACTTC
NA	NA	TRBV2	TRBJ2-2	CASRPDTGELFF	TGTGCCAGCAGGCCAGACACCGGGGAGCTGTTTTTT
NA	TRBD2	TRBV7-8	TRBJ2-3	CASSFNQRGYTDTQYF	TGTGCCAGCAGCTTCAATCAGCGGGGGTACACAGATACGCAGTATTTT
NA	NA	TRBV10-3	TRBJ1-2	CAISEREQPLYGYTF	TGTGCCATCAGTGAGCGGGAACAGCCTCTCTATGGCTACACCTTC